This TCR beta chain was documented in a study of graft-versus-host responses after intestinal transplantation. In the study overall: Transplants given to recipients were multivisceral, liver-intestinal, or isolated intestinal. Among the recipients, all got anti-thymocyte globulin induction and then tacrolimus and steroids for around 3 years.

About this clone itself: Antigen specificity is unknown.

Repertoires were generated with immunoSEQ multiplex PCR, while TCRdb's copy carries only in-frame clones and drops some. Among 60,000 to 75,000 clones listed, 80% to 90% were seen once. J gave up 2 bases and V 0 bases, and 8 bases lay outside the gene matches. CDR1 and CDR2 from the germline V gene are MGHRA and YSYEKL. This CDR3 comprises 17 residues. Whole-study results and caveats: Recipient marrow harbored GvH clones, some of which surfaced first in ileum or blood. High graft-versus-host to host-versus-graft clonal ratios were seen in allografts of patients with graft-donor T cell macrochimerism.

The receptor was isolated from a human donor who received an intestinal transplant. The chain links TRBV4-1 to TRBJ2-7; 9 positions match TRBD1. The sample was unstimulated CD8+ T cells sorted from spleen or lymph node cells, taken before intestinal transplant. The CDR3 nucleotides read TGCGCCAGCAGCCAAGATAGGACAGGGGACACCACCTACGAGCAGTACTTC. It yields the protein CASSQDRTGDTTYEQYF.